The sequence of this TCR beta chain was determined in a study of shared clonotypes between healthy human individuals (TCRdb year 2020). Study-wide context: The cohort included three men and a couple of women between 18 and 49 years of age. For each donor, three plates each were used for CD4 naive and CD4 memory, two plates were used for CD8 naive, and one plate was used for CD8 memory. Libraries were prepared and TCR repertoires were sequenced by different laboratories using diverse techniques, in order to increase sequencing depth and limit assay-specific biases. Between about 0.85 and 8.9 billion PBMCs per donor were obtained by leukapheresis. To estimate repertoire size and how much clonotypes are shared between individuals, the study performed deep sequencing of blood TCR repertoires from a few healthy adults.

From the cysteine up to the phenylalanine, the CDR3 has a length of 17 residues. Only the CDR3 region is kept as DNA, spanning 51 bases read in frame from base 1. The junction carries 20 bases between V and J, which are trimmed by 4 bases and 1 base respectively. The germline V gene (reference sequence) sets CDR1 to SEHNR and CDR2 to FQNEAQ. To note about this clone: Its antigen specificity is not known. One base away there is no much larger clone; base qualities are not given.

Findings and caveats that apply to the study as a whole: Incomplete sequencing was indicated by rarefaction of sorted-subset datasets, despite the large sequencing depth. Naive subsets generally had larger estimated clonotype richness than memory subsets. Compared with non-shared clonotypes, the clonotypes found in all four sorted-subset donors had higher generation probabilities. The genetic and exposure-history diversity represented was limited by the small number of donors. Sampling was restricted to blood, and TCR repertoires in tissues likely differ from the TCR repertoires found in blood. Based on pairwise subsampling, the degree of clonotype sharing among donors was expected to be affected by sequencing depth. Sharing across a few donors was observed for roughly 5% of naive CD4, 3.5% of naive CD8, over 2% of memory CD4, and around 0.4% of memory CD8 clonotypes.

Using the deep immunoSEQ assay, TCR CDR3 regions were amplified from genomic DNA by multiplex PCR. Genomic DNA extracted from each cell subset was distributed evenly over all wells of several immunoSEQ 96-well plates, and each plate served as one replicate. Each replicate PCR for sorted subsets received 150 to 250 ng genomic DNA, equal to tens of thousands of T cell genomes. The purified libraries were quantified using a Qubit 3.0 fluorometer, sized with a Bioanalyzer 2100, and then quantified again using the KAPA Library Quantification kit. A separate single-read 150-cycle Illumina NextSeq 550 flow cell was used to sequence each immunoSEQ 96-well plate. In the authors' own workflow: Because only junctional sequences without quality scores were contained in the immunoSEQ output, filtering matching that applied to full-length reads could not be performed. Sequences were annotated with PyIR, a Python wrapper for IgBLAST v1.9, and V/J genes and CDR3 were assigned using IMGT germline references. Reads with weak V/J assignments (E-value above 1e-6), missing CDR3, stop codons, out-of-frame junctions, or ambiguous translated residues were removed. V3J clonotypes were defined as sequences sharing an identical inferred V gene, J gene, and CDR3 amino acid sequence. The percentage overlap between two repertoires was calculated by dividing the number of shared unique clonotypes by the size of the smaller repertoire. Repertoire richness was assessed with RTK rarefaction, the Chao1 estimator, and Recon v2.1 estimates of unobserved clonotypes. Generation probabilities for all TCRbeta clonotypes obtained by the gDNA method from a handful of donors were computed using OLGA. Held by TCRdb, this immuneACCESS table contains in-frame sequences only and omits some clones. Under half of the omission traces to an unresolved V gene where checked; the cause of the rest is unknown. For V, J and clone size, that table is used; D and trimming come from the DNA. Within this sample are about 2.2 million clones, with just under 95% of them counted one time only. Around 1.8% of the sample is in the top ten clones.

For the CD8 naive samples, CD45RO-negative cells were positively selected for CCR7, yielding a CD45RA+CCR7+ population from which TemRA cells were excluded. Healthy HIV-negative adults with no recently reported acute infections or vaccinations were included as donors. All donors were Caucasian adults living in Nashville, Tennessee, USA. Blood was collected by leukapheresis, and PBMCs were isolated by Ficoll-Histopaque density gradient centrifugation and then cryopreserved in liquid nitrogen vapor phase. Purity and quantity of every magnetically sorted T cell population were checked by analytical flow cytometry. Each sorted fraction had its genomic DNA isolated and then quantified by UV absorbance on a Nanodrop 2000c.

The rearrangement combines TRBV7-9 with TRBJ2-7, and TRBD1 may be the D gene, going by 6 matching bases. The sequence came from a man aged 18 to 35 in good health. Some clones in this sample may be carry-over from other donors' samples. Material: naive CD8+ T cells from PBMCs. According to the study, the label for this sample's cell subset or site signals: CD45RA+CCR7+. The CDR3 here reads CASSSGPWDNRSYEQYF. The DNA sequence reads TGTGCCAGCAGCTCCGGACCCTGGGACAATCGGTCCTACGAGCAGTACTTC.